The entry that follows covers one T cell receptor beta chain sequence. The antigen remains unidentified. Researchers ran the PCR with 60 Vbeta and 13 Jbeta primers. The protocol was immunoSEQ multiplex PCR, while the TCRdb copy is restricted to in-frame clones and leaves out a portion. The table records some 99,000 clones, roughly 70% of them present only once. This sample is part of a study of cytomegalovirus exposure and HLA in healthy donors. Study-wide results and limits: Across donors, most TCRs were seen rarely, yet some public ones were widespread. Cytomegalovirus association was assigned to about 150 TCR beta chains.

The CDR3 loop spans 17 amino acids. The germline V gene has CDR1 SGHTA and CDR2 FQGNSA. V dropped 8 bases and J dropped 2; count of bases not matched to a gene: 13. The rearrangement links TRBV7-2 to TRBJ2-3; 10 positions match TRBD2. The sequence derives from a woman in her sixties or seventies in good health and CMV-seropositive. The sample consisted of PBMCs. The CDR3 DNA reads as TGTGCCAGCGGATCTAGCGGGGGAATATACATCACAGATACGCAGTATTTT. It yields the protein CASGSSGGIYITDTQYF.